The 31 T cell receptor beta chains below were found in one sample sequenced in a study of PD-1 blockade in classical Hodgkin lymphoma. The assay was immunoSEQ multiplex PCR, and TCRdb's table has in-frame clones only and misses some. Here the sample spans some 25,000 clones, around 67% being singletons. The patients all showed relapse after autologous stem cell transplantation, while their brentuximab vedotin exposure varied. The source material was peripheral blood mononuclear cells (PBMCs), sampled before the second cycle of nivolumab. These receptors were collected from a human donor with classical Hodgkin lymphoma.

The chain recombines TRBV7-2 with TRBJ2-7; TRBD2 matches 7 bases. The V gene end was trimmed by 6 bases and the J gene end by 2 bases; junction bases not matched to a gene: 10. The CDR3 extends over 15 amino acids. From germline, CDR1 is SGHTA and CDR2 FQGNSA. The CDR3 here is CASRGSGPFPYEQYF. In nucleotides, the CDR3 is TGTGCCAGCAGGGGTAGCGGGCCGTTTCCCTACGAGCAGTACTTC.

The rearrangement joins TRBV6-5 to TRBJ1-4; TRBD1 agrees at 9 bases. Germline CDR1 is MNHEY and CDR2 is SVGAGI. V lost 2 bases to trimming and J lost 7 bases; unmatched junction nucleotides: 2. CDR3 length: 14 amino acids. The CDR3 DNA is TGTGCCAGCAGTTACACAGGGGGCGGTGAAAAACTGTTTTTT. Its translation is CASSYTGGGEKLFF.

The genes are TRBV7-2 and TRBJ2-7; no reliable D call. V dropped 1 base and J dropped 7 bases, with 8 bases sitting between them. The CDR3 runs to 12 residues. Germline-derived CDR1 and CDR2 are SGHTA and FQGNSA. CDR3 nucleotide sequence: TGTGCCAGCAGCTTAGGGGTGAGGGAGCAGTACTTC. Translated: CASSLGVREQYF.

The CDR3 reads CAWSPGTGDTEAFF. The DNA for the CDR3 is TGTGCCTGGAGTCCAGGGACAGGTGACACTGAAGCTTTCTTT. This chain connects TRBV30 to TRBJ1-1, with 8 bases that match TRBD1. This CDR3 comprises 14 residues. The germline V gene has CDR1 GTSNPN and CDR2 SVGIG (reference sequence). V gave up 2 bases and J gave up 3 bases; unmatched junction bases: 5.

CDR3 loop: CASRGSNSPLHF. The CDR3 DNA reads TGTGCCAGCAGGGGCAGTAATTCACCCCTCCACTTT. The chain links TRBV6-1 to TRBJ1-6, with no clear D. CDR3 length: 12 residues. Per the germline V gene, CDR1 is MNHNS and CDR2 is SASEGT. V dropped 6 bases and J dropped 6 bases, with 6 bases sitting between them.

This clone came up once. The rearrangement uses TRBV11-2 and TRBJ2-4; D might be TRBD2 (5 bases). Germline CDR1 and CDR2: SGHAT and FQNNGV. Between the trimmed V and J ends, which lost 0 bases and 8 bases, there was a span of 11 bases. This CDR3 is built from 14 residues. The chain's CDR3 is CASSLDHRGDIQYF. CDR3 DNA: TGTGCCAGCAGCTTAGATCACCGGGGTGACATTCAGTACTTC. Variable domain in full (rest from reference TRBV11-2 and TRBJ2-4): EAGVAQSPRYKIIEKRQSVAFWCNPISGHATLYWYQQILGQGPKLLIQFQNNGVVDDSQLPKDRFSAERLKGVDSTLKIQPAKLEDSAVYLCASSLDHRGDIQYFGAGTRLSVL.

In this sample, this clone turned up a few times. CDR3 bases: TGTGCCAGCAGTGTTCCAGGACAGGTCTACAATGAGCAGTTCTTC. It specifies CASSVPGQVYNEQFF. The chain combines TRBV28 with TRBJ2-1, with 7 positions matching TRBD1. CDR3 length equals 15 residues. Germline assignment: CDR1 MDHEN and CDR2 SYDVKM. V lost 5 bases and J lost 3; bases outside the gene matches: 7. Filled out from reference TRBV28 and TRBJ2-1, the complete variable domain reads DVKVTQSSRYLVKRTGEKVFLECVQDMDHENMFWYRQDPGLGLRLIYFSYDVKMKEKGDIPEGYSVSREKKERFSLILESASTNQTSMYLCASSVPGQVYNEQFFGPGTRLTVL.

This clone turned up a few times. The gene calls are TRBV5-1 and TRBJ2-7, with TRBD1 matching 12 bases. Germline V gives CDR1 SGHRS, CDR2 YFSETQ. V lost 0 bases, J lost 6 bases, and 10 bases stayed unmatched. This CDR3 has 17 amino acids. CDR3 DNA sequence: TGCGCCAGCAGCTTGGGAGGGTTGGGGACAGGGGGCTTCGAGCAGTACTTC. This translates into CASSLGGLGTGGFEQYF.

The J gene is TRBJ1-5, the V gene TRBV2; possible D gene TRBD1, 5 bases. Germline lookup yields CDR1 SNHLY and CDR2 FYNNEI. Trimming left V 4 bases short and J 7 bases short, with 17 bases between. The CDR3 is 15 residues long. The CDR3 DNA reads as TGTGCCAGCAGTGTAGGGCAGGGAGCATTACAGCCCCAGCATTTT. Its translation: CASSVGQGALQPQHF. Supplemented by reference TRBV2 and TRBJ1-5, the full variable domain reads EPEVTQTPSHQVTQMGQEVILRCVPISNHLYFYWYRQILGQKVEFLVSFYNNEISEKSEIFDDQFSVERPDGSNFTLKIRSTKLEDSAMYFCASSVGQGALQPQHFGDGTRLSIL.

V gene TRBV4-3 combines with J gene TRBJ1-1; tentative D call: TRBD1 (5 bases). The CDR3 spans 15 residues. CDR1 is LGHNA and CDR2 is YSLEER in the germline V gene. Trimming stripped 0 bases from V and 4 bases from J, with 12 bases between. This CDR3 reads CASSQDSVGGTEAFF. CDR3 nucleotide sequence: TGCGCCAGCAGCCAAGATTCAGTCGGGGGCACTGAAGCTTTCTTT.

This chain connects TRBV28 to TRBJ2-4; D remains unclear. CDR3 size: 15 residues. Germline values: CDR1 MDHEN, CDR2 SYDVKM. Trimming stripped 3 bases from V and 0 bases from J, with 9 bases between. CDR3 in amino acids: CASSFGQIAKNIQYF. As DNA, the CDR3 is TGTGCCAGCAGTTTTGGCCAAATAGCCAAAAACATTCAGTACTTC.

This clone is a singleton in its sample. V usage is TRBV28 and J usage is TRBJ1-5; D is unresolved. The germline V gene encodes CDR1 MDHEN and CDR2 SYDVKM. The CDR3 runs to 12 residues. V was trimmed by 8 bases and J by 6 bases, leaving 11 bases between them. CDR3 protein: CASLSFRQPQHF. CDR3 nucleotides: TGTGCCAGCTTGAGTTTTCGTCAGCCCCAGCATTTT.

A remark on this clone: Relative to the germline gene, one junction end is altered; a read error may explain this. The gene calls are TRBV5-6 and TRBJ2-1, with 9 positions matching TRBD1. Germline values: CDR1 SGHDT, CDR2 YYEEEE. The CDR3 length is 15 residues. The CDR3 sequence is CASRLGQGSYNEQFF. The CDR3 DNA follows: TGTGCCAGCAGGTTGGGACAGGGTTCCTACAATGAGCAGTTCTTC.

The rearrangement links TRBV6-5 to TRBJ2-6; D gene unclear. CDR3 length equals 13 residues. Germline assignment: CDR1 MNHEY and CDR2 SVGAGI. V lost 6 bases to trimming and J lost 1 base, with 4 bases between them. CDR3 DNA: TGTGCCAGCAGATGGTCTGGGGCCAACGTCCTGACTTTC. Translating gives CASRWSGANVLTF.

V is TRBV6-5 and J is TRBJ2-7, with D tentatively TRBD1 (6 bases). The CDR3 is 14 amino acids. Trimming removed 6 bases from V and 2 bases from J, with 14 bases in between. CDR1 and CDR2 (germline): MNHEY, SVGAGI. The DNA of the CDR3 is TGTGCCAGCAGGCGAGACGGGACAACCTACGAGCAGTACTTC. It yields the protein CASRRDGTTYEQYF.

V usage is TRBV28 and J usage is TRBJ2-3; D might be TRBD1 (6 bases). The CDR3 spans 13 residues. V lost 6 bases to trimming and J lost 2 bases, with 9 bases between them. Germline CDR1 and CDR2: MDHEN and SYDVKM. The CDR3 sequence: CASRPGATDTQYF. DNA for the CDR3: TGTGCCAGCAGGCCAGGGGCCACAGATACGCAGTATTTT.

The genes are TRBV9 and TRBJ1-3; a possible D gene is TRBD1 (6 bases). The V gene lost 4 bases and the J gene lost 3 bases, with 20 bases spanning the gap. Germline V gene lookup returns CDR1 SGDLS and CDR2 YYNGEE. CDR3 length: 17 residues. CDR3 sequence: CASSYDLRGRGGNTIYF. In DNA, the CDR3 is TGTGCCAGCAGCTACGACTTGAGGGGCAGGGGTGGAAACACCATATATTTT.

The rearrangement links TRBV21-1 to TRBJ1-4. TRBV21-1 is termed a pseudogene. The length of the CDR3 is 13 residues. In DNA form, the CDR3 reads TGTGCCAGCAGTTTCGGCCCATTCCAAAAACTGTTTTTT. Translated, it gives CASSFGPFQKLFF.

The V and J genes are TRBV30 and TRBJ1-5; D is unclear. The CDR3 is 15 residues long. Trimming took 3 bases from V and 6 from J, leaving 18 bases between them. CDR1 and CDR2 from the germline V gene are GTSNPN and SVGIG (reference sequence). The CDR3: CAWSLAGEGSQPQHF. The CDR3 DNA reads TGTGCCTGGAGCCTTGCCGGGGAGGGAAGTCAGCCCCAGCATTTT.

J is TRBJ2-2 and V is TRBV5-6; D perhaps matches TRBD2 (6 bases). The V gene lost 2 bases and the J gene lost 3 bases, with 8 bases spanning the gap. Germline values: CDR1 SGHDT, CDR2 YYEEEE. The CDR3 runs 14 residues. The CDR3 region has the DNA TGTGCCAGCAGCTTCCGCGGGGACACCGGGGAGCTGTTTTTT. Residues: CASSFRGDTGELFF.

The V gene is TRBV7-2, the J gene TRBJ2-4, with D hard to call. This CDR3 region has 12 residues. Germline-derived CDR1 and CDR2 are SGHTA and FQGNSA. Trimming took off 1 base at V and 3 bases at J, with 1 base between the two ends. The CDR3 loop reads CASSLDKNIQYF. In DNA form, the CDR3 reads TGTGCCAGCAGCTTAGACAAAAACATTCAGTACTTC. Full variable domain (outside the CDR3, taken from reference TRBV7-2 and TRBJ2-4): GAGVSQSPSNKVTEKGKDVELRCDPISGHTALYWYRQSLGQGLEFLIYFQGNSAPDKSGLPSDRFSAERTGGSVSTLTIQRTQQEDSAVYLCASSLDKNIQYFGAGTRLSVL.

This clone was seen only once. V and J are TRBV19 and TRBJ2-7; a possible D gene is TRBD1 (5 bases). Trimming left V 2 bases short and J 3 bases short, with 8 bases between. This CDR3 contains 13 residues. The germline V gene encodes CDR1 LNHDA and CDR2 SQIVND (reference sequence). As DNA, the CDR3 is TGTGCCAGTAGTATATGGGGCAACTACGAGCAGTACTTC. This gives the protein CASSIWGNYEQYF. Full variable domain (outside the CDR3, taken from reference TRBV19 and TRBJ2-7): DGGITQSPKYLFRKEGQNVTLSCEQNLNHDAMYWYRQDPGQGLRLIYYSQIVNDFQKGDIAEGYSVSREKKESFPLTVTSAQKNPTAFYLCASSIWGNYEQYFGPGTRLTVT.

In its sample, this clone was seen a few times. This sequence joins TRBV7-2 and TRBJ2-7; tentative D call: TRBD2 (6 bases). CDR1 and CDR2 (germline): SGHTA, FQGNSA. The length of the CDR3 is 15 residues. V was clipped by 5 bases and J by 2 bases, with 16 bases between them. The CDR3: CASSPSQRETYEQYF. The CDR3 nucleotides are TGTGCCAGCAGCCCTAGCCAACGGGAGACCTACGAGCAGTACTTC.

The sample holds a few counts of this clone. The CDR3 DNA is TGCGCCAGCATTCACAGGGAGGGCCAATGTAATGAGCAGTTCTTC. Translated, it gives CASIHREGQCNEQFF. The chain couples TRBV10-1 to TRBJ2-1; D is possibly TRBD2 (7 bases). V was trimmed by 7 bases and J by 7 bases, leaving 20 bases between them. Per the germline V gene, CDR1 is WNHNN and CDR2 is SYGVQD (reference sequence). The CDR3 covers 15 residues.

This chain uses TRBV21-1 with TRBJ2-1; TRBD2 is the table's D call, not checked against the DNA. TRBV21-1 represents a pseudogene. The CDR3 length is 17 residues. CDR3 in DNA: TGTGCCAGCCGCGGGGGATGCGGGGGCCTTTATTACAATGAGCAGTTCTTC. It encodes CASRGGCGGLYYNEQFF.

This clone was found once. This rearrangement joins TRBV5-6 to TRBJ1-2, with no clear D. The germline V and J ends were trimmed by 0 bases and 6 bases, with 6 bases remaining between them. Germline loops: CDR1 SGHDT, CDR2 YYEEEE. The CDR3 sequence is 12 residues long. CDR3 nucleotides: TGTGCCAGCAGCTTGGAGCGCCATGGCTACACCTTC. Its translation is CASSLERHGYTF.

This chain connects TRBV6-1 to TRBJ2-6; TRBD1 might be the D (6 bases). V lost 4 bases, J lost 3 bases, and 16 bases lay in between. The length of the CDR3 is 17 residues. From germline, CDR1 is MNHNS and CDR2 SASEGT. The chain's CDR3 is CASSGRQDRGGANVLTF. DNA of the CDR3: TGTGCCAGCAGTGGGCGACAGGACCGGGGTGGGGCCAACGTCCTGACTTTC.

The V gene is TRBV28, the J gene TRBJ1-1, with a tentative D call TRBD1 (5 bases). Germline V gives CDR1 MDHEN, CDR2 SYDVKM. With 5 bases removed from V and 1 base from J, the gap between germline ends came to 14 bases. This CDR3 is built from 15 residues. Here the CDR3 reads CASSPFLDRNTEAFF. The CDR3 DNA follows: TGTGCCAGCAGTCCATTTTTAGACAGGAACACTGAAGCTTTCTTT. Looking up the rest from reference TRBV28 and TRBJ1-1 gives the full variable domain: DVKVTQSSRYLVKRTGEKVFLECVQDMDHENMFWYRQDPGLGLRLIYFSYDVKMKEKGDIPEGYSVSREKKERFSLILESASTNQTSMYLCASSPFLDRNTEAFFGQGTRLTVV.

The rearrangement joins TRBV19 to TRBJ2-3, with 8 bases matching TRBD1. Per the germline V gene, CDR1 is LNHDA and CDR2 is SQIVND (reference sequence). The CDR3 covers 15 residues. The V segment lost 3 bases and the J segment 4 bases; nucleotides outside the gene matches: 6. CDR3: CASSIGRGPSDTQYF. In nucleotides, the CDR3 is TGTGCCAGTAGTATCGGCAGGGGGCCCTCAGATACGCAGTATTTT.

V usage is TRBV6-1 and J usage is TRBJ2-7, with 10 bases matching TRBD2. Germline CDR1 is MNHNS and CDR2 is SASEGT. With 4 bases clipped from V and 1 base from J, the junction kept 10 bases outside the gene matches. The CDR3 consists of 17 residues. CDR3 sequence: CASSGTRLAGLSYEQYF. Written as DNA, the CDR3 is TGTGCCAGCAGTGGAACCCGACTAGCGGGCCTTTCCTACGAGCAGTACTTC.

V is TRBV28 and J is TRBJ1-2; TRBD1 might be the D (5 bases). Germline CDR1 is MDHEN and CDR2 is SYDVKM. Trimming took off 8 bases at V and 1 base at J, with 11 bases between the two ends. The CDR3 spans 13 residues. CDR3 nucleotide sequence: TGTGCCAGCTCAGGGCAGCTTAACTATGGCTACACCTTC. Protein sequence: CASSGQLNYGYTF.